This T cell receptor beta chain was recovered during a study of T cell responses to AZD1222 COVID-19 vaccine. Findings and limits, study-wide: Spike-wide vaccine-associated CD4 TCRs dominated at 160-218 and 743-854. Spike-specific TCR breadth and depth both grew after two AZD1222 doses. Among the donors, most were white British and more were female, and clonal diversity was possibly underestimated. Targeting of unmutated variant regions was reportedly seen in nearly half of spike-specific TCRs.

Sequenced by immunoSEQ multiplex PCR; TCRdb stores in-frame clones only, minus some. The data hold roughly 62,000 clones, with about 70% observed a single time. Comment on this clone: Its antigen remains unidentified.

Material: peripheral blood, obtained on day 0 of AZD1222 vaccination. The receptor was derived from an adult in good health.

This CDR3 is CASNREVGETQYF. The DNA for the CDR3 is TGTGCCAGCAACAGGGAGGTTGGAGAGACCCAGTACTTC. The chain joins TRBV6-5 to TRBJ2-5, with D perhaps TRBD1 or TRBD2 (6 bases each). Trimming took 7 bases from V and 4 from J, leaving 13 bases between them. Germline lookup yields CDR1 MNHEY and CDR2 SVGAGI. This CDR3 contains 13 residues.